Below, 6 T cell receptor beta chains from the same sample are listed, as sequenced in a study of T cell responses to AZD1222 COVID-19 vaccine. Profiled with immunoSEQ multiplex PCR; TCRdb holds only in-frame clones, not every one. The data show about 85,000 clones, about 90% seen once. Sequenced material: peripheral blood, taken on day 0 of AZD1222 vaccination. These TCRs come from an adult in good health.

This rearrangement joins TRBV28 to TRBJ1-1, with TRBD1 as a possible D gene (6 bases). CDR3 length: 14 amino acids. The V end lost 7 bases, the J end lost 5 bases, and 17 bases lay between the germline ends. Germline V gene data show CDR1 as MDHEN and CDR2 as SYDVKM. The CDR3 DNA is TGTGCCAGCAAGTGGGGGCAAGTGGAGACTGAAGCTTTCTTT. It yields the protein CASKWGQVETEAFF. Together with reference TRBV28 and TRBJ1-1, the CDR3 gives the full variable domain: DVKVTQSSRYLVKRTGEKVFLECVQDMDHENMFWYRQDPGLGLRLIYFSYDVKMKEKGDIPEGYSVSREKKERFSLILESASTNQTSMYLCASKWGQVETEAFFGQGTRLTVV.

The chain joins TRBV28 to TRBJ1-2; D gene unclear. Germline CDR1 is MDHEN and CDR2 is SYDVKM. V lost 3 bases, J lost 7 bases, and 9 bases lay in between. The CDR3 totals 12 residues. The DNA of the CDR3 is TGTGCCAGCAGTTTGCAGATCCCTGGCTACACCTTC. This sequence encodes CASSLQIPGYTF.

J is TRBJ2-3 and V is TRBV3-1 (or the pseudogene TRBV3-2); 8 positions match TRBD2. J was trimmed by 0 bases and V by 4 bases; bases with no gene match: 12. The germline CDR1 and CDR2 sequences are LGHDT and YNNKEL (reference sequence). This CDR3 spans 18 amino acids. The CDR3 DNA follows: TGTGCCAGCAGCCCTTTTGGGCTAGCGGGCCCTAGCACAGATACGCAGTATTTT. Its protein is CASSPFGLAGPSTDTQYF.

This sequence joins TRBV3-1 (or the pseudogene TRBV3-2) and TRBJ1-1, with a possible D match to TRBD1 (5 bases). V was cut by 2 bases and J by 0 bases, with 13 bases left in between. The CDR3 runs 16 residues. Germline values: CDR1 LGHDT, CDR2 YNNKEL (reference sequence). CDR3 loop: CASSQTPGLMNTEAFF. The CDR3 DNA reads as TGTGCCAGCAGCCAAACCCCGGGACTTATGAACACTGAAGCTTTCTTT.

The chain is built from TRBV2 and TRBJ2-1, with 10 bases fitting TRBD2. V was pared by 5 bases and J by 3 bases, with 4 bases of the junction left unmatched. Germline V lookup: CDR1 SNHLY, CDR2 FYNNEI. The CDR3 loop spans 15 amino acids. CDR3: CASSPQRGGYNEQFF. CDR3 DNA sequence: TGTGCCAGCAGTCCTCAGCGGGGGGGCTACAATGAGCAGTTCTTC. Variable domain in full (rest from reference TRBV2 and TRBJ2-1): EPEVTQTPSHQVTQMGQEVILRCVPISNHLYFYWYRQILGQKVEFLVSFYNNEISEKSEIFDDQFSVERPDGSNFTLKIRSTKLEDSAMYFCASSPQRGGYNEQFFGPGTRLTVL.

The J gene is TRBJ2-5, the V gene TRBV4-2; 16 nucleotides line up with TRBD2. The CDR3 covers 17 residues. Germline lookup yields CDR1 LGHNA and CDR2 YNFKEQ. Unmatched junction bases numbered 7, after V lost 5 bases and J lost 4 bases. CDR3 sequence (DNA): TGTGCCAGCAGCACCGGGACTAGCGGGGGGGCTGGAGAGACCCAGTACTTC. Translating gives CASSTGTSGGAGETQYF.